This T cell receptor (beta chain) came from a study of blood T cell repertoires in COVID-19. The wider study: Samples came from the United States, Italy and Spain, spanning acute and convalescent COVID-19.

In germline, CDR1 is SQVTM, CDR2 ANQGSEA. V was pared by 7 bases and J by 8 bases, with 10 bases of the junction left unmatched. The CDR3 has 12 amino acids. In the authors' workflow: Scientists estimated how many nucleated cells there were by amplifying reference gene primers. Using immunoSEQ multiplex PCR, the repertoire was profiled, and TCRdb retains in-frame clones only, with some absent. The DNA was the basis for D and trimming; V, J and clone size are from that table. The data contain 150,000 to 200,000 clones, 87% of them singletons. The chain recombines TRBV29-1 with TRBJ1-1, with 7 bases lining up with TRBD1. The sample comprised peripheral blood. The TCR originated in a woman aged 70 to 79 with COVID-19, enrolled during active disease. CDR3 sequence reads: CSDSQGVGEAFF. In DNA form, the CDR3 reads TGCAGCGACAGTCAGGGGGTCGGGGAAGCTTTCTTT.